The clone carrying this T cell receptor beta chain has a count of ten or more. Its antigen remains unidentified. The authors enrolled newly diagnosed hyperthyroidism patients aged 18 to 65 with under 2 months' duration. The PBMC fraction was derived from under 11 ml of fresh peripheral blood. These data belong to a study of Graves' ophthalmopathy and Graves' hyperthyroidism. Study-wide findings and caveats: Most thyroid-expanded clonotypes exceeding 0.001 frequency were also found in blood. The model achieved about 70% sensitivity and under 75% specificity for ophthalmopathy progression.

V was shortened by 6 bases and J by 8 bases, with 14 bases between the two germline ends. The CDR3 has 14 residues. TCR beta CDR3 amplification used RNA transcripts. RT-PCR in the first round used HTBI primers; a second-round multiplex PCR followed. MiXCR, applied by TCRdb to the multiplex PCR reads, yields one record per CDR3 protein. The data hold hundreds of thousands of distinct CDR3 sequences, with under 25% observed a single time. The specimen sequenced was peripheral blood. V usage is TRBV12-3 or TRBV12-4 and J usage is TRBJ1-6; D is unresolved. The sequence came from a woman between 18 and 30 years old with stable Graves' hyperthyroidism. The CDR3 sequence is CASRVSGKDSPLHF. CDR3 nucleotide sequence: TGTGCCAGCAGAGTCTCCGGAAAGGATTCACCCCTCCACTTT.